The 16 T cell receptor beta chains given below trace back to one sample, sequenced in a study of T cell changes during pregnancy in multiple sclerosis. Here immunoSEQ multiplex PCR was the method, and the copy in TCRdb shows in-frame clones only, minus some. Here the sample spans around 72,000 clones, around nine tenths being singletons. The starting material was peripheral blood, obtained in the second trimester of pregnancy. The source is a female donor in good health, enrolled as a control in a pregnancy study.

The gene calls are TRBV5-4 and TRBJ1-2; possibly TRBD1 for D (5 bases). Trimming shortened V by 4 bases and J by 4 bases, and 14 bases separated the two germline ends. Germline-derived CDR1 and CDR2 are SGHNT and YYREEE (reference sequence). The CDR3 consists of 14 residues. The CDR3 DNA is TGTGCCAGCAGCAATCTCCAGGGAGGCTATGGCTACACCTTC. Translating it yields CASSNLQGGYGYTF.

CDR3 loop: CASSSMDRVDSPLHF. DNA of the CDR3: TGTGCCAGCAGTTCGATGGACAGGGTGGACTCACCCCTCCACTTT. V usage is TRBV27 and J usage is TRBJ1-6; 8 bases match TRBD1. The CDR3 consists of 15 residues. With 4 bases clipped from V and 10 bases from J, the junction kept 9 bases outside the gene matches. Germline lookup yields CDR1 MNHEY and CDR2 SMNVEV (reference sequence).

The J gene is TRBJ2-7, the V gene TRBV5-1, with D possibly TRBD2 on 5 matching bases. CDR3 size: 11 residues. V lost 5 bases and J 5 bases, leaving 8 bases between the germline ends. Germline CDR1 and CDR2: SGHRS and YFSETQ. The CDR3 DNA follows: TGCGCCAGCAGTTCGGGAAACGAGCAGTACTTC. This encodes CASSSGNEQYF.

The CDR3 DNA reads as TGTGCCAGTAGCCCAGGACAGGGAGGGGCTTTCTTT. Translation gives CASSPGQGGAFF. V and J are TRBV19 and TRBJ1-1; 8 nucleotides match TRBD1. After removal of 6 bases from V and 11 bases from J, the junction contained 8 bases not matched to a gene. The CDR3 has 12 amino acids. Germline V CDR1 and CDR2: LNHDA, SQIVND (reference sequence).

V and J are TRBV9 and TRBJ2-3; 10 bases are shared with TRBD1. This CDR3 is 14 amino acids long. V gave up 7 bases and J gave up 3 bases; unmatched junction bases: 5. From germline, CDR1 is SGDLS and CDR2 YYNGEE. In DNA form, the CDR3 reads TGTGCCAGCCAGACAGGGGGCACGACAGATACGCAGTATTTT. This encodes CASQTGGTTDTQYF.

The chain links TRBV9 to TRBJ2-7; D is perhaps TRBD1 (5 bases). With 3 bases removed from V and 2 bases from J, the gap between germline ends came to 9 bases. The CDR3 consists of 13 residues. Per germline, CDR1 SGDLS and CDR2 YYNGEE. Written as DNA, the CDR3 is TGTGCCAGCAGCGAGGGGTTCGCCTACGAGCAGTACTTC. It codes for CASSEGFAYEQYF.

The chain combines TRBV4-3 with TRBJ2-5; 12 bases match TRBD1. The V gene's germline CDR1 is LGHNA and CDR2 YSLEER. After removal of 5 bases from V and 5 bases from J, the junction contained 6 bases not matched to a gene. This CDR3 is 15 amino acids long. In nucleotides, the CDR3 is TGCGCCAGCAGCGCCGGGACAGGGGGCTTTGAGACCCAGTACTTC. Translating gives CASSAGTGGFETQYF.

J is TRBJ1-1 and V is TRBV19; D may be TRBD1 (5 bases). This CDR3 is 16 amino acids long. Germline V gene lookup returns CDR1 LNHDA and CDR2 SQIVND (reference sequence). Between the trimmed V and J ends, which lost 1 base and 4 bases, there was a span of 16 bases. CDR3: CASSIGVWGDGTEAFF. The CDR3 bases are TGTGCCAGTAGTATAGGGGTGTGGGGGGATGGCACTGAAGCTTTCTTT.

V usage is TRBV5-4 and J usage is TRBJ2-3; no definite D call. Trimming shortened V by 6 bases and J by 0 bases, and 17 bases separated the two germline ends. The CDR3 contains 16 residues. Germline values: CDR1 SGHNT, CDR2 YYREEE (reference sequence). CDR3 protein: CASTIGARSSTDTQYF. The DNA for the CDR3 is TGTGCCAGCACTATCGGAGCCCGATCTAGCACAGATACGCAGTATTTT.

The CDR3: CASSFPQGPRETQYF. The CDR3 DNA reads as TGTGCCAGCAGCTTCCCTCAGGGGCCAAGAGAGACCCAGTACTTC. The chain combines TRBV7-3 with TRBJ2-5; a possible D gene is TRBD1 (6 bases). CDR1 is SGHTA, CDR2 FQGTGA, per germline. This CDR3 comprises 15 residues. Trimming left V 3 bases short and J 4 bases short, with 15 bases between.

V usage is TRBV7-2 and J usage is TRBJ2-3; TRBD1 might be the D (6 bases). Germline V gene sequence: CDR1 SGHTA, CDR2 FQGNSA. Trimming removed 2 bases from V and 3 bases from J, with 12 bases in between. The CDR3 is made up of 15 amino acids. CDR3: CASSLYRVATDTQYF. In DNA, the CDR3 is TGTGCCAGCAGCTTATACAGGGTAGCAACAGATACGCAGTATTTT.

The V call is TRBV5-4, the J call TRBJ2-1; TRBD2 matches at 9 bases. The CDR3 extends over 18 amino acids. V gave up 4 bases and J gave up 16 bases; unmatched junction bases: 27. Germline V gives CDR1 SGHNT, CDR2 YYREEE (reference sequence). The CDR3 DNA reads TGTGCCAGCAGCCCCACGGGTGGCGGGGGGGCATCTACAATGAGCATCTTCTTC. Translated: CASSPTGGGGASTMSIFF.

The chain joins TRBV10-3 to TRBJ1-3; maybe TRBD1 (6 bases). The CDR3 contains 14 residues. In germline, CDR1 is ENHRY, CDR2 SYGVKD. Trimming removed 6 bases from V and 5 bases from J, with 14 bases in between. CDR3: CAISAGTRRNTIYF. CDR3 coding DNA: TGTGCCATCAGCGCCGGGACACGTAGAAACACCATATATTTT.

CDR3: CASTATGQENSPLHF. The CDR3 DNA is TGTGCCAGCACCGCGACAGGGCAGGAGAATTCACCCCTCCACTTT. The V gene is TRBV6-6, the J gene TRBJ1-6; 7 positions agree with TRBD1. Germline V gene sequence: CDR1 MNHNY, CDR2 SVGAGI (reference sequence). Unmatched junction bases numbered 10, after V lost 7 bases and J lost 7 bases. This CDR3 contains 15 residues.

The chain has TRBV5-1 and TRBJ1-1; no clear D gene. Germline CDR1 SGHRS, CDR2 YFSETQ. The CDR3 runs to 15 residues. The ends were cut back, 0 bases at V and 2 bases at J, with 11 bases in the middle. CDR3 sequence (DNA): TGCGCCAGCAGCTTGGGGCAGGTGGGCAACACTGAAGCTTTCTTT. Amino acid sequence: CASSLGQVGNTEAFF.

V usage is TRBV7-2 and J usage is TRBJ1-6, with 9 bases identical to TRBD1. CDR1 is SGHTA and CDR2 is FQGNSA in the germline V gene. CDR3 length equals 15 residues. V lost 7 bases, J lost 9 bases, and 10 bases stayed unmatched. The CDR3 loop is CASTPGDRESSPLHF. Here the CDR3 DNA reads TGTGCCAGCACGCCAGGGGACAGGGAGAGTTCACCCCTCCACTTT.